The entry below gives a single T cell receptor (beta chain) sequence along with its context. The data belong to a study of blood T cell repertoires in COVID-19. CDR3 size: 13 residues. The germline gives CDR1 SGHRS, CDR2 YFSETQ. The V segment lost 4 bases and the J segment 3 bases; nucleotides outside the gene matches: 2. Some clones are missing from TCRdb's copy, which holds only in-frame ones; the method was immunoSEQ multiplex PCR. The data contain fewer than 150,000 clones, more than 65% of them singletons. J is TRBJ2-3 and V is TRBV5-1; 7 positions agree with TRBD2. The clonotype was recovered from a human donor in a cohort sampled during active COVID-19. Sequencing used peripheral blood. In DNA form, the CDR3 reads TGCGCCAGCAGCAGGGACTATACAGATACGCAGTATTTT. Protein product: CASSRDYTDTQYF.